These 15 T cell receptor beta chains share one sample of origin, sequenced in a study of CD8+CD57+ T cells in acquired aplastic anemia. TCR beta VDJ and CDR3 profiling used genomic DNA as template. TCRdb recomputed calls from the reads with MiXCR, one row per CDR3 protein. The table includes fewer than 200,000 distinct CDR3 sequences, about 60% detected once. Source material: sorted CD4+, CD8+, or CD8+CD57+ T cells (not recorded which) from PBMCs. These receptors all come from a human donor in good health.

CDR3 coding DNA: TGTGCCAGCAGCTTGGGACAAAAAGGTTCACCCCTCCACTTT. Translating it yields CASSLGQKGSPLHF. The genes are TRBV5-8 and TRBJ1-6; D is undetermined. Germline V gene sequence: CDR1 SGHTS, CDR2 YDEGEE. The CDR3 totals 14 residues. Trimming removed 0 bases from V and 9 bases from J, with 10 bases in between.

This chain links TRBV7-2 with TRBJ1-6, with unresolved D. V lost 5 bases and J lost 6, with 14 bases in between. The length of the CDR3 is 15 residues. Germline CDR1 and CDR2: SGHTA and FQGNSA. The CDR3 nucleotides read TGTGCCAGCAGCCTGCAACAGTTCCTTAATTCACCCCTCCACTTT. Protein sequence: CASSLQQFLNSPLHF.

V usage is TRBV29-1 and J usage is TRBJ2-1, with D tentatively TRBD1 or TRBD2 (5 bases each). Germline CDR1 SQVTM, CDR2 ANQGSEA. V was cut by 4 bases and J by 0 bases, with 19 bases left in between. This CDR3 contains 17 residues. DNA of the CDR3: TGCAGCGTTGTGGGGATGGGGGATCGAAGCTCCTACAATGAGCAGTTCTTC. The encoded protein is CSVVGMGDRSSYNEQFF.

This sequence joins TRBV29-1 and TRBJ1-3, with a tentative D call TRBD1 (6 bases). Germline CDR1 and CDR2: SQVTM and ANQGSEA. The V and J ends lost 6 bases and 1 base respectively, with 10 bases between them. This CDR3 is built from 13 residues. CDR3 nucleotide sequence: TGCAGCGTCATACAGGGTTCTGGAAACACCATATATTTT. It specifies CSVIQGSGNTIYF.

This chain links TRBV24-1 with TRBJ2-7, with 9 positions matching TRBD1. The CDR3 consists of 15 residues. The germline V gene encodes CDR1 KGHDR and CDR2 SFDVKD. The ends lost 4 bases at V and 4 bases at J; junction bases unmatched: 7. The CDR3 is CATSDPRDREYEQYF. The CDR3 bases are TGTGCCACCAGTGACCCCAGGGACAGGGAATACGAGCAGTACTTC.

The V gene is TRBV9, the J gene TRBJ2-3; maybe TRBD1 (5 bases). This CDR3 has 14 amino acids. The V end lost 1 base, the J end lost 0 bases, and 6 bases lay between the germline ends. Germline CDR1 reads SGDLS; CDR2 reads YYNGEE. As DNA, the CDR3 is TGTGCCAGCAGCGTAAAGGGGAGCACAGATACGCAGTATTTT. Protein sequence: CASSVKGSTDTQYF.

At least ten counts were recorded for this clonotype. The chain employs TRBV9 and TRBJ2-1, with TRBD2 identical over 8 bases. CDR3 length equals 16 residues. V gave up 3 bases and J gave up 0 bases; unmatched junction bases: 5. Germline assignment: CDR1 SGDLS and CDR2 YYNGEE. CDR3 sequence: CASSARSGSSYNEQFF. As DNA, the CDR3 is TGTGCCAGCAGCGCTAGAAGCGGGAGCTCCTACAATGAGCAGTTCTTC. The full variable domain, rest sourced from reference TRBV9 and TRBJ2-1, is DSGVTQTPKHLITATGQRVTLRCSPRSGDLSVYWYQQSLDQGLQFLIQYYNGEERAKGNILERFSAQQFPDLHSELNLSSLELGDSALYFCASSARSGSSYNEQFFGPGTRLTVL.

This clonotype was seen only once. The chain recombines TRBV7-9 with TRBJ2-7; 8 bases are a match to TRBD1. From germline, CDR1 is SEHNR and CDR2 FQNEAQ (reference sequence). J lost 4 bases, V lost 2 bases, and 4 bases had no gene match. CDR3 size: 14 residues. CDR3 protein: CASSLMGQVYEQYF. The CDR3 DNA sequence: TGTGCCAGCAGCTTAATGGGACAGGTATACGAGCAGTACTTC.

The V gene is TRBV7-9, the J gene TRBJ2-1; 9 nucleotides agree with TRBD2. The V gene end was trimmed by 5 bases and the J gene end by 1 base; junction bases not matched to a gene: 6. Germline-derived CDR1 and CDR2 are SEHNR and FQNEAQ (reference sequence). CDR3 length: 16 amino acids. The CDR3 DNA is TGTGCCAGCAGCGGCAGCGGGGGGCTATCCTACAATGAGCAGTTCTTC. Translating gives CASSGSGGLSYNEQFF.

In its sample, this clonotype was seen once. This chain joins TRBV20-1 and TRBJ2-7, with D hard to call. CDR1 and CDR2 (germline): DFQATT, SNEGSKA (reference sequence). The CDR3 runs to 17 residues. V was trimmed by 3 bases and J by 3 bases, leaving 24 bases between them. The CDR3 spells CSASLVGMGLDGYEQYF. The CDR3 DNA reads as TGCAGTGCTAGCCTTGTTGGGATGGGGTTAGACGGCTACGAGCAGTACTTC.

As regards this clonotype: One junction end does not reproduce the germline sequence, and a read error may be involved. The chain's CDR3 is CASSSSGTNEKLFF. The CDR3 nucleotides are TGCGCCAGCAGCTCGTCGGGGACCAATGAAAAACTGTTTTTT. The V gene is TRBV9, the J gene TRBJ1-4, with D possibly matching TRBD1 (5 bases). This CDR3 has 14 residues. The germline V gene has CDR1 SGDLS and CDR2 YYNGEE.

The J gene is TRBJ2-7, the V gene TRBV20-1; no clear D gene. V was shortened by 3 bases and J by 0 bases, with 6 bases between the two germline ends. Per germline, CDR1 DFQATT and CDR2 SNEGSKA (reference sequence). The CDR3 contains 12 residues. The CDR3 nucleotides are TGCAGTGCTAGTCGCCACTCCTACGAGCAGTACTTC. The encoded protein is CSASRHSYEQYF.

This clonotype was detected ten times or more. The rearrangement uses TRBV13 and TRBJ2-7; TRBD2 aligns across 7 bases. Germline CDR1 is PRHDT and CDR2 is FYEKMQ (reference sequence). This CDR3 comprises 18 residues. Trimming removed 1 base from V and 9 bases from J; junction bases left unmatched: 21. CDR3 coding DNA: TGTGCCAGCAGCTTAGTCGGGACTATCGTTCATAGCCCCATTGGGCAGTACTTC. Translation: CASSLVGTIVHSPIGQYF.

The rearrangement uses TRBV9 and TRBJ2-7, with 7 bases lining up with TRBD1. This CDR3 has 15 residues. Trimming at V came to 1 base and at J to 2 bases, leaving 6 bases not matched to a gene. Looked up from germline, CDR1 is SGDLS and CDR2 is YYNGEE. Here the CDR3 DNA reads TGTGCCAGCAGCGTACGGGACAGTCTCGCCTACGAGCAGTACTTC. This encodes CASSVRDSLAYEQYF. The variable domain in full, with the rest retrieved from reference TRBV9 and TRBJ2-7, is DSGVTQTPKHLITATGQRVTLRCSPRSGDLSVYWYQQSLDQGLQFLIQYYNGEERAKGNILERFSAQQFPDLHSELNLSSLELGDSALYFCASSVRDSLAYEQYFGPGTRLTVT.

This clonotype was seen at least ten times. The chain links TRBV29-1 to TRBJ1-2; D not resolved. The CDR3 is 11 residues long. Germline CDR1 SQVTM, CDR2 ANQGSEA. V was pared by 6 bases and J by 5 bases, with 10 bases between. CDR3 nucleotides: TGCAGCGTCCTGACGGATTATGGCTACACCTTC. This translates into CSVLTDYGYTF.